The 15 T cell receptor beta chains listed next were all sequenced from one sample in a study of monozygotic twins with inflammatory bowel disease. TCRdb reprocessed the 5' RACE reads, with one entry per CDR3 protein and no DNA. The table for this sample gives more than 350,000 distinct CDR3 sequences. The sample comprised blood. These receptor sequences come from a human donor with ulcerative colitis or Crohn's disease, or a healthy co-twin of an affected twin (not recorded which).

The chain uses TRBV7-2 and TRBJ1-5. The CDR3 runs to 14 residues. The germline V gene has CDR1 SGHTA and CDR2 FQGNSA. This CDR3 reads CASSPPGPYQPQHF.

V is TRBV29-1 and J is TRBJ1-5; TCRdb's assignment of TRBD1 cannot be checked, as there is no DNA. The CDR3 runs 17 residues. Germline values: CDR1 SQVTM, CDR2 ANQGSEA. The CDR3 protein is CSVRDRGPQYSNQPQHF.

The V and J genes are TRBV18 and TRBJ1-1. From germline, CDR1 is KGHSH and CDR2 LQKENI. CDR3 length equals 12 residues. The CDR3 spells CASSPLTSEAFF.

The chain joins TRBV20-1 to TRBJ2-1; TCRdb reports TRBD2, a call that lacks DNA to check it against. CDR1 DFQATT and CDR2 SNEGSKA come from the germline V gene (reference sequence). This CDR3 is 11 amino acids long. The CDR3: CSVGSGAEQFF.

This CDR3 reads CASSQGPIYVNSPLHF. The gene calls are TRBV6-1 and TRBJ1-6. From germline, CDR1 is MNHNS and CDR2 SASEGT. This CDR3 region has 16 residues.

The chain recombines TRBV19 with TRBJ1-5; TCRdb selects TRBD1, and the lack of DNA leaves this call unchecked. In germline, CDR1 is LNHDA, CDR2 SQIVND (reference sequence). This CDR3 has 15 residues. CDR3 amino acids: CASGWGYRGDQPQHF.

J is TRBJ1-6 and V is TRBV20-1; TCRdb names TRBD1, which stays unverified in the absence of DNA. The germline V gene encodes CDR1 DFQATT and CDR2 SNEGSKA (reference sequence). The CDR3 contains 13 residues. The CDR3 loop is CSASGQGGSPLHF.

The chain uses TRBV7-6 and TRBJ2-7. The CDR3 loop spans 14 amino acids. The V gene's germline CDR1 is SGHVS and CDR2 FNYEAQ. The CDR3 loop is CASSLDAASYEQYF.

V is TRBV28 and J is TRBJ2-3; TCRdb names TRBD1, which stays unverified in the absence of DNA. Germline lookup yields CDR1 MDHEN and CDR2 SYDVKM. The CDR3 is made up of 15 amino acids. The CDR3 sequence is CASSPRGTGTDTQYF.

The rearrangement joins TRBV15 to TRBJ2-3; TCRdb gives TRBD2 as the D gene, but with no DNA this cannot be confirmed. CDR1 is LNHNV and CDR2 is YYDKDF in the germline V gene (reference sequence). This CDR3 has 16 amino acids. The CDR3 here is CATSRRTSGSTDTQYF.

The rearrangement joins TRBV27 to TRBJ2-1; the TCRdb call, TRBD2, lacks DNA for checking. The germline V gene has CDR1 MNHEY and CDR2 SMNVEV (reference sequence). This CDR3 is 16 amino acids long. The CDR3 region is CASSLIAGVLYNEQFF.

The V and J genes are TRBV10-3 and TRBJ2-3. Germline V CDR1 and CDR2: ENHRY, SYGVKD. This CDR3 region has 12 residues. CDR3 residues: CAISETRIEVYF.

V usage is TRBV5-4 and J usage is TRBJ2-3; the TRBD1 assignment by TCRdb is unverifiable without DNA. The length of the CDR3 is 14 residues. CDR1 is SGHNT and CDR2 is YYREEE in the germline V gene (reference sequence). The CDR3 is CAIRPGQGGDTQYF. The full variable domain, with the rest looked up from reference TRBV5-4 and TRBJ2-3, is ETGVTQSPTHLIKTRGQQVTLRCSSQSGHNTVSWYQQALGQGPQFIFQYYREEENGRGNFPPRFSGLQFPNYSSELNVNALELDDSALYLCAIRPGQGGDTQYFGPGTRLTVL.

CDR3 sequence reads: CASEIDWTVSEAFF. This rearrangement joins TRBV6-1 to TRBJ1-1; TCRdb returns TRBD1, unconfirmable since there is no DNA. This CDR3 spans 14 amino acids. Germline assignment: CDR1 MNHNS and CDR2 SASEGT.

This chain connects TRBV5-1 to TRBJ2-3; the D call from TCRdb, TRBD2, cannot be confirmed without DNA. This CDR3 is 17 amino acids long. Germline CDR1 and CDR2: SGHRS and YFSETQ. CDR3 loop: CASSYSDGLARTDTQYF.